This T cell receptor (beta chain) was identified in a study of blood T cell repertoires in COVID-19 (dated by TCRdb to the early 2020s). For context, the study as a whole: Collaborator samples came from the United States, Italy and Spain and covered acute and convalescent phases of COVID-19. The sample metadata nearly always contained a de-identified subject ID, COVID-19 status, age in years and sex. The material from the prospective study consisted of cDNA or gDNA derived from T cells, B-cell-depleted T cells, or PBMCs. Where available, HLA class I and class II types were obtained from metadata supplied by the sample provider rather than from assay-based typing. Samples were obtained from the ongoing ImmuneRACE study (first 160 participants) and from 1,254 subjects provided by 6 global collaborators. The dataset comprised deeply sampled blood TCRbeta repertoires from subjects exposed to, actively infected with, or recovered from COVID-19. A freely available public database, intended as a resource for researchers studying the immune response to SARS-CoV-2, is where the repertoires were released. Overall study results and their limits: The amount of clinical and demographic metadata varied by source and participant and was provided uncurated.

One collaborating source in Seattle enrolled patients while the patients were actively infected and followed the patients over time throughout the course of disease. The collaborating institutions used their own protocols to collect whole blood in K2EDTA tubes. For TCRbeta analysis, collaborators shipped samples in one of three forms: frozen whole blood, isolated PBMCs, or DNA extracted from either of those sample types. About this clone: Its antigen is not yet known. It has no much larger one-base neighbor in the sample; base qualities were not kept.

TCRbeta CDR3 regions were amplified from genomic DNA using the immunoSEQ Assay, a bias-controlled multiplex PCR. The original pipeline was this. Within the assay, amplification of reference gene primers was used to estimate how many nucleated cells each sample contained. Sequence reads were collapsed and filtered to measure the absolute abundance of every unique TCRbeta CDR3 rearrangement. For each sample, productive Simpson clonality was calculated as the square root of Simpson's diversity index across productive rearrangements. This immuneACCESS table, as held by TCRdb, lists in-frame sequences with V and J called but not all clones. Of the missing ones, under half trace to an unresolved V gene in checked studies; the others have no known cause. That table is the source of V, J and clone size, and D and trimming were worked out from the DNA. This sample comprises approximately 230,000 clones, more than 70% of them detected only once. Together, the top ten hold 5% to 6.5% of the sample.

CDR1 and CDR2, per the germline V gene, are LGHNA and YSLEER. V and J lose 1 base and 0 bases, and a span of 9 bases separates them. The CDR3 numbers 15 residues from cysteine through phenylalanine. CDR3 DNA is the only sequence kept; it has 45 bases, read in frame from the first base. The V and J genes are TRBV4-3 and TRBJ1-1; TRBD1 could be the D gene, as 5 bases match. The sequencing sample was made of peripheral blood. The receptor was derived from a woman aged 30 to 39 with COVID-19, enrolled during active disease. CDR3 region: CASSQVQGVNTEAFF. The sequence in DNA is TGCGCCAGCAGCCAAGTTCAGGGTGTGAACACTGAAGCTTTCTTT.